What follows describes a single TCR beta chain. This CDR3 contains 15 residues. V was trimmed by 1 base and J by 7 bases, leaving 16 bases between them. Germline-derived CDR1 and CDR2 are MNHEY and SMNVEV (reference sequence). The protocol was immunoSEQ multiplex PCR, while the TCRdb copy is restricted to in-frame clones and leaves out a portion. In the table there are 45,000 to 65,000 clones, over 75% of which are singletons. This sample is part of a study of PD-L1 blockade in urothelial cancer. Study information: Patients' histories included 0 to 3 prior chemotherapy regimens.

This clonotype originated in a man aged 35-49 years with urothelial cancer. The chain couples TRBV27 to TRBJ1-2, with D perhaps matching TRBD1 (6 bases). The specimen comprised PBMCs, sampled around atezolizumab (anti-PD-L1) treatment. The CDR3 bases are TGTGCCAGCAGTTTATTGGGGGGGCCCAGTGGTGGCTACACCTTC. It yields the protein CASSLLGGPSGGYTF.